One sample yielded the 24 T cell receptor beta chains listed below, sequenced in a study of shared clonotypes between healthy human individuals. Sequencing used immunoSEQ multiplex PCR; TCRdb keeps in-frame clones, though not all of them. The profile shows 950,000 to 1,300,000 clones, under 80% of them singletons. Sequenced: memory CD4+ T cells sorted from blood. Subset reported: CD45RA-negative fraction. These receptors all stem from a man younger than 30 in good health.

V is TRBV7-2 and J is TRBJ2-3; 11 nucleotides align to TRBD2. This CDR3 region has 18 residues. The ends lost 1 base at V and 1 base at J; junction bases unmatched: 7. Looked up from germline, CDR1 is SGHTA and CDR2 is FQGNSA. CDR3 DNA: TGTGCCAGCAGCTTAGAGGGCACTAGCGGGGGACGCACAGATACGCAGTATTTT. Translating gives CASSLEGTSGGRTDTQYF.

The chain has TRBV5-1 and TRBJ2-1; 7 positions match TRBD2. Germline V CDR1 and CDR2: SGHRS, YFSETQ. J lost 4 bases, V lost 5 bases, and 9 bases had no gene match. The CDR3 spans 15 residues. The CDR3 region is CASSYERGGYNEQFF. CDR3 coding DNA: TGCGCCAGCAGTTATGAGCGGGGTGGATACAATGAGCAGTTCTTC. The variable domain in full, with the rest retrieved from reference TRBV5-1 and TRBJ2-1, is KAGVTQTPRYLIKTRGQQVTLSCSPISGHRSVSWYQQTPGQGLQFLFEYFSETQRNKGNFPGRFSGRQFSNSRSEMNVSTLELGDSALYLCASSYERGGYNEQFFGPGTRLTVL.

As DNA, the CDR3 is TGCGCCAGCAGCCAATTACCTTCCTCCTACAATGAGCAGTTCTTC. Protein: CASSQLPSSYNEQFF. This chain joins TRBV4-1 and TRBJ2-1; D remains ambiguous. This CDR3 region has 15 residues. With 2 bases removed from V and 0 bases from J, the gap between germline ends came to 8 bases. Germline CDR1 MGHRA, CDR2 YSYEKL.

Turning to this clone: Other DNA sequences of this sample code for an identical CDR3. J is TRBJ2-3 and V is TRBV5-1, with 8 positions matching TRBD1. The CDR3 covers 16 residues. The V and J ends lost 0 bases and 3 bases, in that order; junction bases with no gene match: 6. Germline CDR1 and CDR2: SGHRS and YFSETQ. CDR3 protein: CASSLGQGAGTDTQYF. CDR3 bases: TGCGCCAGCAGCTTGGGTCAGGGGGCAGGAACAGATACGCAGTATTTT.

The CDR3 region has the DNA TGTGCCAGCAGCGTAGCCCTGGGACAGGGCTCGGGCTACACCTTC. Encoded protein: CASSVALGQGSGYTF. The chain is built from TRBV9 and TRBJ1-2; 9 positions agree with TRBD1. CDR3 length equals 15 residues. Germline V gives CDR1 SGDLS, CDR2 YYNGEE. The V segment lost 0 bases and the J segment 8 bases; nucleotides outside the gene matches: 8.

The V call is TRBV2, the J call TRBJ1-5; D uncertain. Trimming left V 0 bases short and J 6 bases short, with 9 bases between. The CDR3 is made up of 14 amino acids. In germline, CDR1 is SNHLY, CDR2 FYNNEI. CDR3 residues: CASSEALGVQPQHF. Written as DNA, the CDR3 is TGTGCCAGCAGTGAAGCGCTCGGGGTTCAGCCCCAGCATTTT.

The V call is TRBV28, the J call TRBJ2-5; the match to TRBD1 covers 9 bases. CDR1 and CDR2 (germline): MDHEN, SYDVKM. Trimming removed 5 bases from V and 2 bases from J; junction bases left unmatched: 6. The CDR3 consists of 15 residues. Here the CDR3 DNA reads TGTGCCAGCAGTCCCGGACAGGGGATACAAGAGACCCAGTACTTC. Encoded protein: CASSPGQGIQETQYF.

V and J are TRBV7-9 and TRBJ1-6; 10 positions agree with TRBD1. The CDR3 is 15 residues long. Losses at the gene ends were 6 bases for V and 6 bases for J; bases not matched to a gene: 5. Germline V gene data show CDR1 as SEHNR and CDR2 as FQNEAQ (reference sequence). In DNA, the CDR3 is TGTGCCAGCAGTTTGACAGGGGGCGCTAATTCACCCCTCCACTTT. It yields the protein CASSLTGGANSPLHF.

As DNA, the CDR3 is TGTGCCAGCAGTCTAGGCGGGGCGATCACCGGGGAGCTGTTTTTT. Protein sequence: CASSLGGAITGELFF. The chain combines TRBV27 with TRBJ2-2, with D possibly TRBD2 on 6 matching bases. From germline, CDR1 is MNHEY and CDR2 SMNVEV (reference sequence). Trimming shortened V by 5 bases and J by 4 bases, and 14 bases separated the two germline ends. This CDR3 has 15 residues.

The CDR3 nucleotides are TGTGCCAGCAGCTTGGGACTTCACGCGCAGTATTTT. Translated: CASSLGLHAQYF. The genes are TRBV7-9 and TRBJ2-3; maybe TRBD2 (6 bases). The ends were cut back, 3 bases at V and 10 bases at J, with 11 bases in the middle. Per the germline V gene, CDR1 is SEHNR and CDR2 is FQNEAQ (reference sequence). The CDR3 sequence is 12 residues long.

The rearrangement links TRBV30 to TRBJ1-4, with D possibly being TRBD1 (5 bases). Germline V gives CDR1 GTSNPN, CDR2 SVGIG (reference sequence). The length of the CDR3 is 13 residues. Trimming removed 3 bases from V and 4 bases from J, with 9 bases in between. This chain's CDR3 is CAWRQEVNEKLFF. In nucleotides, the CDR3 is TGTGCCTGGAGACAGGAGGTTAATGAAAAACTGTTTTTT.

This chain uses TRBV19 with TRBJ2-6, with D perhaps matching TRBD1 (5 bases). Germline V CDR1 and CDR2: LNHDA, SQIVND (reference sequence). Trimming took off 5 bases at V and 2 bases at J, with 10 bases between the two ends. This CDR3 is built from 15 residues. The CDR3 coding sequence is TGTGCCAGTAGTGTACAGGCGGCTGGGGCCAACGTCCTGACTTTC. As protein: CASSVQAAGANVLTF.

This chain links TRBV29-1 with TRBJ2-1; TRBD1 agrees at 10 bases. The CDR3 loop spans 13 amino acids. V lost 4 bases to trimming and J lost 6 bases; unmatched junction nucleotides: 3. CDR1 and CDR2 from the germline V gene are SQVTM and ANQGSEA. CDR3 sequence (DNA): TGCAGCGTTGGACAGGGGGCGATCAATGAGCAGTTCTTC. Its translation: CSVGQGAINEQFF.

The chain links TRBV30 to TRBJ1-2, with a tentative D call TRBD1 (5 bases). In germline, CDR1 is GTSNPN, CDR2 SVGIG (reference sequence). V lost 1 base, J lost 4 bases, and 13 bases lay in between. The CDR3 length is 14 residues. CDR3 protein: CAWSAQRGSYGYTF. CDR3 DNA sequence: TGTGCCTGGAGTGCACAAAGGGGTAGCTATGGCTACACCTTC. Variable domain in full (rest from reference TRBV30 and TRBJ1-2): SQTIHQWPATLVQPVGSPLSLECTVEGTSNPNLYWYRQAAGRGLQLLFYSVGIGQISSEVPQNLSASRPQDRQFILSSKKLLLSDSGFYLCAWSAQRGSYGYTFGSGTRLTVV.

The chain carries TRBV10-3 and TRBJ1-1; tentative D call: TRBD1 (5 bases). This CDR3 is built from 14 residues. V was cut by 4 bases and J by 0 bases, with 9 bases left in between. The germline V gene encodes CDR1 ENHRY and CDR2 SYGVKD. CDR3 loop: CAISGTTMNTEAFF. The CDR3 region has the DNA TGTGCCATCAGTGGGACAACAATGAACACTGAAGCTTTCTTT.

The chain has TRBV6-5 and TRBJ2-1, with D perhaps given as TRBD1 or TRBD2 (5 bases each). Germline lookup yields CDR1 MNHEY and CDR2 SVGAGI. Between the trimmed V and J ends, which lost 4 bases and 14 bases, there was a span of 15 bases. There are 12 residues in the CDR3. The CDR3 nucleotides read TGTGCCAGCAGTTCTCCGGGGCCTGGGGAGTTCTTC. Translation gives CASSSPGPGEFF.

The chain employs TRBV7-3 and TRBJ2-3; possibly TRBD1 or TRBD2 for D (6 bases each). The V gene lost 11 bases and the J gene lost 7 bases, with 22 bases spanning the gap. CDR3 length: 14 amino acids. Per germline, CDR1 SGHTA and CDR2 FQGTGA. The CDR3 reads CASRSGALGNTQYF. Here the CDR3 DNA reads TGTGCCTCAAGGTCGGGGGCCCTCGGAAATACGCAGTATTTT.

V usage is TRBV6-5 and J usage is TRBJ2-7, with TRBD1 identical over 11 bases. V was pared by 4 bases and J by 4 bases, with 6 bases of the junction left unmatched. The CDR3 is 15 amino acids. CDR1 MNHEY and CDR2 SVGAGI come from the germline V gene. CDR3 amino acids: CASSSTGQGAYEQYF. For the CDR3, the DNA is TGTGCCAGCAGTTCTACCGGACAGGGGGCTTACGAGCAGTACTTC.

The rearrangement uses TRBV2 and TRBJ2-3, with 8 bases that match TRBD2. The germline CDR1 and CDR2 sequences are SNHLY and FYNNEI. The CDR3 is 14 residues long. J gave up 5 bases and V 8 bases, and 9 bases lay outside the gene matches. The CDR3 coding sequence is TGTGCCAGCGGGACTAGACAACAACGAGATACGCAGTATTTT. Translation: CASGTRQQRDTQYF.

The chain has TRBV5-1 and TRBJ2-3, with TRBD2 identical over 12 bases. Germline-derived CDR1 and CDR2 are SGHRS and YFSETQ. The V gene end was trimmed by 0 bases and the J gene end by 4 bases; junction bases not matched to a gene: 6. The CDR3 contains 17 residues. CDR3 coding DNA: TGCGCCAGCAGCTTGGGGACTAGCGGGGTGATCCCAGATACGCAGTATTTT. Its translation is CASSLGTSGVIPDTQYF.

This clone was seen ten or more times. The CDR3 coding sequence is TGTGCCACCAGCAGAGGGAAAGGACAGGACCTTAGCAATCAGCCCCAGCATTTT. Translating it yields CATSRGKGQDLSNQPQHF. The chain combines TRBV15 with TRBJ1-5; 7 positions match TRBD1. The CDR3 is made up of 18 amino acids. From germline, CDR1 is LNHNV and CDR2 YYDKDF (reference sequence). J was trimmed by 0 bases and V by 1 base; bases with no gene match: 9.

This clone was counted between two and nine times. The chain links TRBV6-1 to TRBJ1-2; D gene uncertain. The CDR3 runs 10 residues. V was clipped by 7 bases and J by 2 bases, with 2 bases between them. Germline values: CDR1 MNHNS, CDR2 SASEGT. For the CDR3, the DNA is TGTGCCAGCATGAACTATGGCTACACCTTC. Encoded protein: CASMNYGYTF.

A note on this clone: This likely traces to a read error, being one base from a far larger clone. The chain is built from TRBV11-1 and TRBJ1-1; TRBD1 matches 7 bases. This CDR3 comprises 13 residues. V was clipped by 5 bases and J by 6 bases; unmatched bases: 6. Per the germline V gene, CDR1 is SGHAT and CDR2 is FQDESV (reference sequence). The CDR3 sequence is CASSQDRDPEAFF. DNA of the CDR3: TGTGCCAGCAGCCAAGACAGGGACCCTGAAGCTTTCTTT.

The chain employs TRBV5-1 and TRBJ1-1; 12 bases are shared with TRBD1. The J segment lost 1 base and the V segment lost 4 bases, leaving 5 bases of the junction unmatched. The germline V gene encodes CDR1 SGHRS and CDR2 YFSETQ. CDR3 length: 16 amino acids. CDR3 DNA: TGCGCCAGCAGCCCAGGGACAGGGGGCGAGAACACTGAAGCTTTCTTT. The encoded protein is CASSPGTGGENTEAFF.